The sequence of this T cell receptor (beta chain) was determined in a study of PD-1 and CTLA-4 blockade in melanoma. Assay used: immunoSEQ multiplex PCR; TCRdb lists only in-frame clones, some missing. This sample has some 21,000 clones; more than 70% occur once, and the top ten carry about 7.2%. After removal of 5 bases from V and 5 bases from J, the junction contained 5 bases not matched to a gene. The length of the CDR3 is 14 residues. Germline lookup yields CDR1 SGHTA and CDR2 FQGTGA. This sequence originates from a human donor with melanoma. The chain carries TRBV7-3 and TRBJ2-1, with 8 bases aligning to TRBD2. Specimen: CD8+ T cells from peripheral blood, collected before anti-PD-1 treatment. The CDR3 loop reads CASSPGLVDNEQFF. CDR3 DNA: TGTGCCAGCAGCCCGGGACTAGTAGACAATGAGCAGTTCTTC.